The table lists the clone carrying this TCR beta chain with many counts. Its specificity is not known. This entry comes from a study of regulatory T cells in long-lasting Graves disease. Study-level findings and limits: Preferential use of TRBV28, TRBJ1-2 and TRBJ2-5 was seen in persistent disease.

Time point in this sample: newly diagnosed GD, antithyroid drugs for less than 3 months. The authors made the TCR library using RNA they extracted from PBMCs. Graves' disease diagnosis used American Thyroid Association guidelines. A volume of 7 to 9.5 milliliters of peripheral blood was collected in EDTA tubes. Arm-PCR of CDR3 regions and iRepertoire HTBI primers were used to build TCR beta libraries. TCRdb redid the calling of the multiplex PCR reads with MiXCR, one entry per CDR3 protein. The sample shows approximately 400,000 distinct CDR3 sequences, 10% to 15% of them seen only once. CDR3 length: 14 residues. Trimming shortened V by 6 bases and J by 0 bases, and 11 bases separated the two germline ends. CDR1 is MNHEY, CDR2 SVGEGT, per germline. The same specimen was also included in a second study, on T cells in Graves' hyperthyroidism and ophthalmopathy.

The chain recombines TRBV6-2 or TRBV6-3 with TRBJ1-1, with D uncertain. Sequenced here: peripheral blood mononuclear cells (PBMCs), sampled at new diagnosis, from a patient treated with antithyroid drugs. The source is a woman aged 18-30 years with Graves disease. The CDR3, as DNA: TGTGCCAGCAGCCCCTACCCAGTGAACACTGAAGCTTTCTTT. As protein: CASSPYPVNTEAFF.